This TCR beta chain was sequenced in a study of blood T cell repertoires in COVID-19. Study-level information: Collection of acute and convalescent COVID-19 samples took place in the United States, Italy and Spain. The analysed material was cDNA or gDNA that came from T cells, B-cell-depleted T cells, or PBMCs.

As originally analysed: Amplification from reference gene primers served as the basis for estimated nucleated cell counts. Repertoires were generated with immunoSEQ multiplex PCR, while TCRdb's copy carries only in-frame clones and drops some. V and J calls and clone size come straight from that table; D and trimming were deduced from the DNA. The sample lists 390,000 or so clones, roughly 90% occurring once. Patients of the Seattle cohort, enrolled during active infection, were followed longitudinally. The CDR3 consists of 16 residues. With V trimmed by 0 bases and J by 7 bases, 9 bases remained unmatched. CDR1 is LGHNA and CDR2 is YSLEER in the germline V gene.

Sequencing used peripheral blood. The source is a young woman with COVID-19, enrolled during active disease. This chain connects TRBV4-3 to TRBJ2-1; 7 positions agree with TRBD2. The CDR3: CASSQDRSGAPNEQFF. CDR3 nucleotide sequence: TGCGCCAGCAGCCAAGATCGAAGCGGGGCCCCGAATGAGCAGTTCTTC.